These 25 T cell receptor beta chains share one sample of origin, sequenced in a study of shared clonotypes between healthy human individuals. Cells designated naive CD8 were CD45RO-negative and were positively selected for CCR7, with terminally differentiated effector memory CD45RA+ cells excluded. Some clones are missing from TCRdb's copy, which holds only in-frame ones; the method was immunoSEQ multiplex PCR. Of about 1,800,000 clones in the sample, approximately 94% are singletons; the top ten hold around 1.2%. Sequencing was done on a sample of naive CD8+ T cells sorted from blood. These receptor sequences come from a man aged 18 to 30 in good health.

As concerns this clone: The identical CDR3 is also encoded by other nucleotide sequences in the sample. The gene calls are TRBV4-3 and TRBJ2-7, with TRBD2 identical over 11 bases. V was clipped by 4 bases and J by 3 bases; unmatched bases: 2. Germline V gene sequence: CDR1 LGHNA, CDR2 YSLEER. This CDR3 contains 14 residues. The DNA of the CDR3 is TGCGCCAGCAGCCCAGGGACTAGCGGCTACGAGCAGTACTTC. It translates to CASSPGTSGYEQYF.

J is TRBJ1-5 and V is TRBV5-8, with a possible D match to TRBD1 (5 bases). The CDR3 sequence is 15 residues long. The V gene's germline CDR1 is SGHTS and CDR2 YDEGEE. With 0 bases removed from V and 5 bases from J, the gap between germline ends came to 12 bases. The CDR3 DNA follows: TGTGCCAGCAGCTTGGGGACCGCCAGGGATCAGCCCCAGCATTTT. This gives the protein CASSLGTARDQPQHF.

The genes are TRBV6-1 and TRBJ2-7; TRBD1 matches 8 bases. The CDR3 is 15 residues long. Germline CDR1 MNHNS, CDR2 SASEGT. Losses at the gene ends were 1 base for V and 2 bases for J; bases not matched to a gene: 4. In nucleotides, the CDR3 is TGTGCCAGCAGTGAAGGGACAGGGTCGCCCTACGAGCAGTACTTC. It specifies CASSEGTGSPYEQYF.

On this clone itself: The same CDR3 also results from other DNA sequences found in this sample. CDR3 sequence: CASSLSASSYEQYF. In nucleotides, the CDR3 is TGTGCCAGCAGTCTTAGCGCGAGCTCCTACGAGCAGTACTTC. The J gene is TRBJ2-7, the V gene TRBV27; D is possibly TRBD2 (5 bases). Germline V CDR1 and CDR2: MNHEY, SMNVEV (reference sequence). Trimming cost V 5 bases and J 0 bases, with 11 bases left between them. The CDR3 sequence is 14 residues long.

This chain connects TRBV5-6 to TRBJ2-5, with a possible D match to TRBD1 (5 bases). The ends were cut back, 4 bases at V and 2 bases at J, with 12 bases in the middle. The CDR3 covers 14 residues. Germline V CDR1 and CDR2: SGHDT, YYEEEE. The CDR3 nucleotides read TGTGCCAGCAGCCCGGCTAACAGGCAAGAGACCCAGTACTTC. It specifies CASSPANRQETQYF.

Comments on this clone: This specimen includes other DNA sequences encoding the same CDR3. The rearrangement uses TRBV9 and TRBJ1-5; no reliable D call. The germline V gene encodes CDR1 SGDLS and CDR2 YYNGEE. This CDR3 is 13 amino acids long. Deletions cut 0 bases from V and 5 bases from J, with 6 bases between. The CDR3 is CASSVDGDQPQHF. CDR3 in DNA: TGTGCCAGCAGCGTAGACGGAGATCAGCCCCAGCATTTT.

The chain is built from TRBV27 and TRBJ2-1; TRBD1 agrees at 12 bases. Germline V gene lookup returns CDR1 MNHEY and CDR2 SMNVEV (reference sequence). V was pared by 3 bases and J by 8 bases, with 5 bases of the junction left unmatched. The CDR3 is 15 residues long. The CDR3, as DNA: TGTGCCAGCAGTTTGGGGACAGGGGGCCAATATGAGCAGTTCTTC. Protein sequence: CASSLGTGGQYEQFF.

This clone was counted a single time. V and J are TRBV2 and TRBJ2-1; no clear D. The germline V gene encodes CDR1 SNHLY and CDR2 FYNNEI. CDR3 length: 12 residues. Trimming took off 6 bases at V and 8 bases at J, with 11 bases between the two ends. CDR3 in DNA: TGTGCCAGCAGAGCTACTGACGATGAGCAGTTCTTC. Its translation is CASRATDDEQFF.

The V call is TRBV7-9, the J call TRBJ2-1; TRBD2 matches at 7 bases. The V segment lost 5 bases and the J segment 4 bases; nucleotides outside the gene matches: 11. Germline CDR1 reads SEHNR; CDR2 reads FQNEAQ (reference sequence). The CDR3 has 16 residues. The CDR3 DNA is TGTGCCAGCAGCCCTAGTGTGGGACTACAATACAATGAGCAGTTCTTC. Its translation is CASSPSVGLQYNEQFF.

The chain has TRBV11-2 and TRBJ2-1; 11 bases are a match to TRBD2. The V gene's germline CDR1 is SGHAT and CDR2 FQNNGV. CDR3 size: 16 residues. The J segment lost 5 bases and the V segment lost 8 bases, leaving 11 bases of the junction unmatched. In DNA form, the CDR3 reads TGTGCCAGCTCCCCCCTAGTAGCGGGGGGGGACAATGAGCAGTTCTTC. It specifies CASSPLVAGGDNEQFF.

The rearrangement links TRBV6-1 to TRBJ2-7, with a possible D match to TRBD1 (6 bases). The germline gives CDR1 MNHNS, CDR2 SASEGT. V was clipped by 1 base and J by 3 bases, with 10 bases between them. This CDR3 region has 14 residues. CDR3 protein: CASSEGRGFYEQYF. The CDR3 DNA sequence: TGTGCCAGCAGTGAAGGCAGGGGATTCTACGAGCAGTACTTC.

The table lists this clone with a count of one. The rearrangement uses TRBV10-1 and TRBJ2-1; D is uncertain. Germline CDR1 reads WNHNN; CDR2 reads SYGVQD (reference sequence). The CDR3 has 11 residues. V was clipped by 3 bases and J by 10 bases, with 7 bases between them. The CDR3 is CASSDGFEQFF. CDR3 nucleotide sequence: TGCGCCAGCAGTGATGGCTTCGAGCAGTTCTTC.

There are a few counts of this clone. The rearrangement uses TRBV7-6 and TRBJ1-1; tentatively, D is TRBD1 (6 bases). Trimming pared 5 bases from V and 5 bases from J, leaving 27 bases between. The CDR3 has 18 residues. Germline CDR1 SGHVS, CDR2 FNYEAQ. This chain's CDR3 is CASSPDRQAVSPPTEAFF. The CDR3 nucleotides are TGTGCCAGCAGCCCCGATAGACAGGCCGTAAGCCCTCCGACTGAAGCTTTCTTT.

The gene calls are TRBV7-9 and TRBJ2-5; D remains ambiguous. The CDR3 totals 17 residues. The germline CDR1 and CDR2 sequences are SEHNR and FQNEAQ (reference sequence). V gave up 4 bases and J gave up 1 base, with 19 bases separating them. The CDR3 loop reads CASSSPAHQEVQETQYF. The CDR3 DNA reads as TGTGCCAGCAGCTCCCCGGCCCACCAGGAAGTCCAAGAGACCCAGTACTTC. Based on the CDR3 plus reference TRBV7-9 and TRBJ2-5, the full variable domain is DTGVSQNPRHKITKRGQNVTFRCDPISEHNRLYWYRQTLGQGPEFLTYFQNEAQLEKSRLLSDRFSAERPKGSFSTLEIQRTEQGDSAMYLCASSSPAHQEVQETQYFGPGTRLLVL.

Concerning this clone itself: Other DNA sequences in this specimen translate into the identical CDR3. The V gene is TRBV5-6, the J gene TRBJ1-1; D is uncertain. The CDR3 has 12 residues. Trimming took 2 bases from V and 4 from J, leaving 6 bases between them. Germline V gene lookup returns CDR1 SGHDT and CDR2 YYEEEE. The CDR3 DNA sequence: TGTGCCAGCAGCTTCAGTTCCACTGAAGCTTTCTTT. Its protein product is CASSFSSTEAFF.

The chain is built from TRBV29-1 and TRBJ2-1; 10 nucleotides agree with TRBD2. The V segment lost 1 base and the J segment 4 bases; nucleotides outside the gene matches: 10. The CDR3 runs 17 residues. CDR1 and CDR2 (germline): SQVTM, ANQGSEA. The CDR3 sequence: CSVEGGSSGSQYNEQFF. CDR3 nucleotides: TGCAGCGTTGAAGGGGGGTCTAGCGGGAGTCAGTACAATGAGCAGTTCTTC.

The genes are TRBV2 and TRBJ1-6; D is undetermined. Germline CDR1 SNHLY, CDR2 FYNNEI. V was clipped by 10 bases and J by 9 bases, with 16 bases between them. The length of the CDR3 is 13 residues. The CDR3 DNA follows: TGTGCCACCAGAGACCAATGGGGTTCACCCCTCCACTTT. This sequence encodes CATRDQWGSPLHF.

The rearrangement uses TRBV12-5 and TRBJ2-5; no reliable D call. The CDR3 is 13 residues long. Germline-derived CDR1 and CDR2 are LGHNT and FRNRAP. The ends were cut back, 1 base at V and 4 bases at J, with 7 bases in the middle. CDR3 sequence reads: CASGLGVTETQYF. DNA of the CDR3: TGTGCTAGTGGTTTGGGGGTGACAGAGACCCAGTACTTC.

The chain joins TRBV6-6 to TRBJ2-1; 11 nucleotides line up with TRBD2. Germline CDR1 and CDR2: MNHNY and SVGAGI (reference sequence). Germline trimming cut 6 bases from V and 14 bases from J; bases unmatched to any gene: 12. The CDR3 sequence is 14 residues long. The CDR3 is CASSSAGLAEEKFF. The CDR3 DNA reads as TGTGCCAGCAGCTCAGCGGGACTAGCGGAGGAGAAGTTCTTC.

This rearrangement joins TRBV9 to TRBJ2-2, with TRBD2 matching 7 bases. This CDR3 has 14 residues. CDR1 SGDLS and CDR2 YYNGEE come from the germline V gene. J lost 6 bases, V lost 4 bases, and 6 bases had no gene match. Here the CDR3 reads CASSPQRGAGELFF. As DNA, the CDR3 is TGTGCCAGCAGCCCCCAACGGGGGGCCGGGGAGCTGTTTTTT.

The V and J genes are TRBV27 and TRBJ1-1, with a tentative D call TRBD1 (5 bases). Trimming pared 3 bases from V and 9 bases from J, leaving 14 bases between. CDR3 length: 13 amino acids. Germline V gene lookup returns CDR1 MNHEY and CDR2 SMNVEV (reference sequence). CDR3 bases: TGTGCCAGCAGTTTTGGGGAGGGGCCGCAAGCTTTCTTT. Residues: CASSFGEGPQAFF.

Points on this clone: The CDR3 end shows no conserved phenylalanine or tryptophan, and so a read error is likely. The limits of the CDR3 on the DNA are not certain, so only TCRdb's listed CDR3 is given. This chain connects TRBV10-1 to TRBJ1-1; the table's D call TRBD1 went unverified against the DNA. CDR1 is WNHNN, CDR2 SYGVQD, per germline (reference sequence). The CDR3 length equals 11 residues, ends included. CDR3 amino acids: CASSELTGGRD.

This chain links TRBV5-4 with TRBJ1-1, with D unresolved. The CDR3 is 14 residues long. V lost 1 base to trimming and J lost 4 bases, with 11 bases between them. Germline CDR1 reads SGHNT; CDR2 reads YYREEE (reference sequence). The DNA of the CDR3 is TGTGCCAGCAGCTTGACCGGGTATGCCACTGAAGCTTTCTTT. Amino acid sequence: CASSLTGYATEAFF.

The J gene is TRBJ1-5, the V gene TRBV28; D is possibly TRBD1 (6 bases). This CDR3 contains 15 residues. The V gene's germline CDR1 is MDHEN and CDR2 SYDVKM. The V gene lost 1 base and the J gene lost 6 bases, with 13 bases spanning the gap. CDR3: CASSLLGGEGQPQHF. CDR3 DNA: TGTGCCAGCAGTTTATTGGGGGGCGAAGGTCAGCCCCAGCATTTT.

The chain couples TRBV10-3 to TRBJ2-7, with 10 bases lining up with TRBD2. Per the germline V gene, CDR1 is ENHRY and CDR2 is SYGVKD. The length of the CDR3 is 13 residues. V trimming: 7 bases; J trimming: 7 bases; junction bases outside the gene matches: 7. DNA for the CDR3: TGTGCCATCAACTCGGGACTAGCGAATGAGCAGTACTTC. As protein: CAINSGLANEQYF.